The rows below give T cell receptor beta chains drawn from one sample of a study of blood T cell repertoires in COVID-19. Generated by immunoSEQ multiplex PCR, the TCRdb table keeps only in-frame clones and is missing some. The table has some 83,000 clones, around 80% seen once. The sequencing sample was made of peripheral blood. Receptors originate from a man in his fifties or sixties with active or convalescent COVID-19. CDR3s include the opening cysteine and the closing phenylalanine or tryptophan. Each record gives: CDR3 length, V gene, CDR3 protein.

16 TRBV18 CASSPVDTNRAGELFF
16 TRBV6-5 CASSYATGATGNTIYF
15 TRBV6-5 CASSRSLGRGNEQFF
13 TRBV27 CASSPRVTDTQYF
15 TRBV7-6 CASSLASDRGETQYF
14 TRBV5-6 CASSFAGQIYGYTF
17 TRBV3-1/TRBV3-2 CASSPPRQVGVNTEAFF
14 TRBV28 CASSPWGPRTEAFF
16 TRBV21-1 CASSKVERGGRYEQYF
14 TRBV5-4 CASSIRGVTDTQYF
14 TRBV6-5 CASRQSAGGYEQYF
11 TRBV6-5 CASSYSNGQFF
17 TRBV5-5 CASSLVWDRGRGETQYF
17 TRBV5-5 CASSLTLRRVEGNTIYF
14 TRBV19 CASSLGGAVYEQYF
15 TRBV9 CASSGKDNYNSPLHF
16 TRBV5-5 CASSLRPGQTNSPLHF
16 TRBV19 CASSMGTGAGANVLTF
19 TRBV27 CASSSRTGLAGGPQETQYF
13 TRBV15 CATSRNGQGLYFF
16 TRBV5-4 CASSPTKLAASYEQYF
18 TRBV18 CASSPPTEGGGRYTEAFF
13 TRBV6-5 CASSYSGRETQYF
15 TRBV10-3 CAISGGQGLRYGYTF
16 TRBV6-5 CASSYLPHPGTDTQYF
14 TRBV6-5 CASRTTGLNTEAFF
17 TRBV12-5 CASGLVMVSGGSFEQFF
15 TRBV29-1 CSVTVTGGLGEKLFF
16 TRBV6-5 CASSYSGQGSSYEQYF
12 TRBV14 CASSWGDYGYTF
16 TRBV19 CASSISGVSYNSPLHF
15 TRBV11-2 CASSPDRGIMTEAFF
14 TRBV7-8 CASSLSATTDTQYF
15 TRBV4-3 CASSKSLSGNQPQHF
16 TRBV7-2 CASSLVTGVGNYGYTF
12 TRBV19 CASSSLGQPQHF
14 TRBV6-2/TRBV6-3 CASNPAAVNEKLFF
14 TRBV5-1 CASSHDRKEETQYF
13 TRBV6-5 CASSYSDSHIQYF
15 TRBV13 CASSRKQGVNTEAFF
14 TRBV9 CASSWGQGNTEAFF
14 TRBV20-1 CSASGQGAGNEQFF
19 TRBV4-2 CASSQRSGVAGTLNYGYTF
16 TRBV2 CASSYEPGTGNNEQFF
16 TRBV27 CASRRQGGVGVSEAFF
15 TRBV11-2 CASSFSDRGRGEAFF
13 TRBV7-2 CASSDLAGNEQFF
12 TRBV5-1 CASLDSNYGYTF
15 TRBV5-1 CASSLGQGANQPQHF
14 TRBV6-6 CASSYLGGNQPQHF
12 TRBV11-2 CASTPSTDTQYF
16 TRBV7-7 CASSLGVGATTDTQYF
19 TRBV7-6 CASSPGSGFSTRSSYEQYF